This T cell receptor (beta chain) comes out of a study of cytomegalovirus exposure and HLA in healthy donors. Study background: According to later analysis, the same platform produced the approximately 130 validation and about 630 first-cohort repertoires.

Notes on this clone: The antigen remains undetermined.

V lost 3 bases to trimming and J lost 7 bases; unmatched junction nucleotides: 11. The length of the CDR3 is 16 residues. The V gene's germline CDR1 is LNHDA and CDR2 SQIVND (reference sequence). Study findings and constraints: According to the study, 160 or so TCR beta chains were cytomegalovirus-associated. Rare TCR sequences predominated, though certain public TCRs were found in many donors. It was reported that the classifier diagnosed cytomegalovirus status with high specificity and sensitivity in both the original and validation cohorts.

Generated by immunoSEQ multiplex PCR, the TCRdb table keeps only in-frame clones and is missing some. The top ten clones hold 25% to 30% of a sample with about 140,000 clones, 82% of them seen once. This chain joins TRBV19 and TRBJ2-1; 8 nucleotides match TRBD1. This TCR was recovered from a man aged 25 to 40 in good health and CMV-seropositive. What was sequenced was PBMCs. CDR3 bases: TGTGCCAGTAGTATCGCGGGACAGGTCTCAAGGAATGAGCAGTTCTTC. Protein sequence: CASSIAGQVSRNEQFF.